A selection of T cell receptor beta chains follows, all from one sample in a study of blood T cell repertoires in COVID-19. Clones were read by immunoSEQ multiplex PCR, and TCRdb kept only the in-frame ones, dropping some. The top ten hold over 10% of the sample, which has around 80,000 clones, about 80% seen once. Sequencing was performed on peripheral blood. The receptors stem from a human donor in a cohort sampled during active COVID-19. CDR3s include the opening cysteine and the closing phenylalanine or tryptophan. D genes are given only for firm matches. Where a row states a size, it is once, few, many or the class of an expanded clone; other rows omit it.

DNA | CDR3 | J | D | V | size
TGTGCCAGCAGCCAAGAAGCCGCCTCCTACAATGAGCAGTTCTTC | CASSQEAASYNEQFF | TRBJ2-1 | NA | TRBV3-1/TRBV3-2 | NA
TGTGCCAGCAGCCCGCCGAGGGGGTCTTACAATGAGCAGTTCTTC | CASSPPRGSYNEQFF | TRBJ2-1 | NA | TRBV3-1/TRBV3-2 | NA
TGTGCCAGCAGCCGCGGGACGGTTACCTACGAGCAGTACTTC | CASSRGTVTYEQYF | TRBJ2-7 | NA | TRBV3-1/TRBV3-2 | NA
TGTGCCACCAGCAGAGAAGTAACCCTCGGGGGAGAGACCCAGTACTTC | CATSREVTLGGETQYF | TRBJ2-5 | NA | TRBV15 | NA
TGTGCCAGTAGTATCCCGGGAAACACCATATATTTT | CASSIPGNTIYF | TRBJ1-3 | NA | TRBV19 | NA
TGTGCCAGCAGTTTTGCCGGAGTGCTCCTTAATTCACCCCTCCACTTT | CASSFAGVLLNSPLHF | TRBJ1-6 | NA | TRBV5-6 | NA
TGTGCCAGCGGCCGGGACAGACTACCCGGGGAGCTGTTTTTT | CASGRDRLPGELFF | TRBJ2-2 | TRBD1 | TRBV6-5 | NA
TGTGCCAGCAGCTTAGGTCTAGCGTCGGAGACCCAGTACTTC | CASSLGLASETQYF | TRBJ2-5 | NA | TRBV7-9 | few
TGTGCCAGCGGCCCAGGGGTTGGTCAGCCCCAGCATTTT | CASGPGVGQPQHF | TRBJ1-5 | NA | TRBV6-5 | NA
TGTGCCAGCAGTGATTGGTACTCTAGCGGGGGGGCCCCCGGGGAGCTGTTTTTT | CASSDWYSSGGAPGELFF | TRBJ2-2 | TRBD2 | TRBV6-1 | NA
TGCGCCAGCAGCCAGGGGGACAGTTACTTTAGCTCCTACGAGCAGTACTTC | CASSQGDSYFSSYEQYF | TRBJ2-7 | TRBD1 | TRBV4-1 | NA
TGTGCCAGCAGTGAATCTGTACGGGACAGGTGGAACACTGAAGCTTTCTTT | CASSESVRDRWNTEAFF | TRBJ1-1 | TRBD1 | TRBV6-1 | NA
TGTGCCTGGAGTGAGAGAAGGACAGGGTGGGCTCAGCCCCAGCATTTT | CAWSERRTGWAQPQHF | TRBJ1-5 | TRBD1 | TRBV30 | NA
TGTGCCAGCACCGGCCCACTGCGGGGGGGGGAGCAGTACTTC | CASTGPLRGGEQYF | TRBJ2-7 | TRBD2 | TRBV2 | NA
TGCGCCAGCAGCCAAATAGCGGGGGTTCTTGACGAGCAGTACTTC | CASSQIAGVLDEQYF | TRBJ2-7 | TRBD2 | TRBV5-1 | NA
TGCGCCAGCAGTGGAACGCCTCGGGGCACCGGGGAGCTGTTTTTT | CASSGTPRGTGELFF | TRBJ2-2 | NA | TRBV10-1 | few
TGCGCCAGCAGCCAGACGGGACAGGGGAGCCACGAGCAGTACTTC | CASSQTGQGSHEQYF | TRBJ2-7 | TRBD1 | TRBV4-1 | NA
TGTGCCAGCAGCACCGCGGGCGGACTAGCGGGGGGACACCAAGAGACCCAGTACTTC | CASSTAGGLAGGHQETQYF | TRBJ2-5 | TRBD2 | TRBV9 | NA
TGTGCCACCAGTGATAGGACAGGGACCTCCAATGAGCAGTTCTTC | CATSDRTGTSNEQFF | TRBJ2-1 | TRBD1 | TRBV24-1 | once
TGCGCCAGCAGCTTAACCGGGACAGGGGACTACGAGCAGTACTTC | CASSLTGTGDYEQYF | TRBJ2-7 | TRBD1 | TRBV5-1 | NA
TGCAGCGTTGAAGCGGATCGGGGAACCCAGCATTTT | CSVEADRGTQHF | TRBJ1-5 | NA | TRBV29-1 | NA
TGTGCCAGCTCACCAACCGGGACTTGGGGTGAAAAACTGTTTTTT | CASSPTGTWGEKLFF | TRBJ1-4 | NA | TRBV18 | NA
TGTGCCAGTAGTCCCTCGGGGGTTCGTTTTGAAAAACTGTTTTTT | CASSPSGVRFEKLFF | TRBJ1-4 | NA | TRBV19 | NA
TGTGCCACCAGCAGAGAGACAGGGGGTTTCGTCTACACCTTC | CATSRETGGFVYTF | TRBJ1-2 | TRBD1 | TRBV15 | NA
TGTGCCTGGAGCACAGGGAACTATGGCTACACCTTC | CAWSTGNYGYTF | TRBJ1-2 | NA | TRBV30 | once
TGTGCCAGCAGCTGGGGACAGGGGGCCTCCTATAATTCACCCCTCCACTTT | CASSWGQGASYNSPLHF | TRBJ1-6 | TRBD1 | TRBV5-4 | NA
TGCGCCAGCAGTGAGTCGGCCAGGGTTGGCACCGGGGAGCTGTTTTTT | CASSESARVGTGELFF | TRBJ2-2 | NA | TRBV10-2 | NA
TGTGCCAGCAGTCTGACAGACTACGAGCAGTACTTC | CASSLTDYEQYF | TRBJ2-7 | NA | TRBV6-5 | NA
TGCGCCAGCAGCCAACTTTTCCCTCCGGTGCCGAACACCGGGGAGCTGTTTTTT | CASSQLFPPVPNTGELFF | TRBJ2-2 | NA | TRBV4-1 | NA
TGCGCCAGCAGTGAGGGGGCAATCATTCGAAATGGCTACACCTTC | CASSEGAIIRNGYTF | TRBJ1-2 | TRBD1 | TRBV5-1 | NA
TGTGCCAGCAGTTTCGGGACAGGGGGGACAGAGACCCAGTACTTC | CASSFGTGGTETQYF | TRBJ2-5 | TRBD1 | TRBV28 | NA
TGTGCCAGCAGTGGACAGGGCACTGGGGCCAACGTCCTGACTTTC | CASSGQGTGANVLTF | TRBJ2-6 | TRBD1 | TRBV6-4 | NA
TGTGCCAGTAGCGCCGGGACATTCAATCAGCCCCAGCATTTT | CASSAGTFNQPQHF | TRBJ1-5 | NA | TRBV19 | few
TGTGCCAGCAGCCAAGAGGTTCTAGCGGAAAGGGTGGAGACCCAGTACTTC | CASSQEVLAERVETQYF | TRBJ2-5 | TRBD2 | TRBV14 | NA
TGTGCCAGCAGCCCGCCTGGGCAGAGGGGGACCAGCCGCCAGTATTTT | CASSPPGQRGTSRQYF | TRBJ2-3 | NA | TRBV7-9 | NA
TGTGCCAGCAGCCGAAGGACAGAGAAAGGAAACACCATATATTTT | CASSRRTEKGNTIYF | TRBJ1-3 | NA | TRBV14 | NA
TGTGCCAGCTCTACCTCCAGGTCAAGCACAGATACGCAGTATTTT | CASSTSRSSTDTQYF | TRBJ2-3 | NA | TRBV18 | NA
TGCAGTGCTAGTCAGGGGGTGAATCAGCCCCAGCATTTT | CSASQGVNQPQHF | TRBJ1-5 | TRBD1 | TRBV20-1 | NA
TGTGCCAGCAGCCCACGAGGAACGGTTCTCAGCTTCAATGAGCAGTTCTTC | CASSPRGTVLSFNEQFF | TRBJ2-1 | NA | TRBV5-4 | once
TGTGCCAGCAGCCGACTAGCGGGGAACGTCTTGTATACGCAGTATTTT | CASSRLAGNVLYTQYF | TRBJ2-3 | TRBD2 | TRBV7-8 | NA
TGTGCCAGCAGTTTCCTTAGCGGGGCCTACAATGAGCAGTTCTTC | CASSFLSGAYNEQFF | TRBJ2-1 | TRBD2 | TRBV6-5 | NA
TGCGCCAGCAGTCTAAACAGGGGCTACAATGAGCAGTTCTTC | CASSLNRGYNEQFF | TRBJ2-1 | TRBD1 | TRBV23-1 | once
TGCGCCAGCAGTGCTAGCGGGGGGCGGGCAGATACGCAGTATTTT | CASSASGGRADTQYF | TRBJ2-3 | TRBD2 | TRBV10-1 | NA
TGTGCCAGCAGTTATGGAGGGAATAGCAATCAGCCCCAGCATTTT | CASSYGGNSNQPQHF | TRBJ1-5 | NA | TRBV6-5 | NA
TGTGCCAGCAGTTCCGGGACGGGAGGGACTGAAGCTTTCTTT | CASSSGTGGTEAFF | TRBJ1-1 | NA | TRBV27 | NA
TGTGCCAGCAGTGACAGGGTCGGGTCTGGGGCCAACGTCCTGACTTTC | CASSDRVGSGANVLTF | TRBJ2-6 | NA | TRBV6-1 | once
TGTGCCAGCTCACCATGGACTAGCCTCGACAATGAGCAGTTCTTC | CASSPWTSLDNEQFF | TRBJ2-1 | TRBD2 | TRBV18 | NA
TGTGCCAGCACTTTAGGTCAGGCCGAGCAGTTCTTC | CASTLGQAEQFF | TRBJ2-1 | NA | TRBV12-3/TRBV12-4 | NA
TGTGCCAGCAGCCCGACAGGGGCAGGGGGGGAGCAGTACTTC | CASSPTGAGGEQYF | TRBJ2-7 | TRBD1 | TRBV11-2 | NA
TGTGCCAGCAGTTACTCACGCAGGGCTAACTATGGCTACACCTTC | CASSYSRRANYGYTF | TRBJ1-2 | NA | TRBV6-2/TRBV6-3 | NA
TGTGCCAGTCGACTAGCGGCCTACAATGAGCAGTTCTTC | CASRLAAYNEQFF | TRBJ2-1 | TRBD2 | TRBV2 | NA
TGTGCCAGCAGCCCAACAGGGGGCACTAATGAAAAACTGTTTTTT | CASSPTGGTNEKLFF | TRBJ1-4 | TRBD1 | TRBV3-1/TRBV3-2 | NA